This T cell receptor beta chain is from a study of blood T cell repertoires in COVID-19. Study as a whole: From the United States, Italy and Spain came samples of acute and convalescent COVID-19. Sample material is recorded as cDNA or gDNA derived from T cells, B-cell-depleted T cells, or PBMCs.

Sequencing used immunoSEQ multiplex PCR; TCRdb keeps in-frame clones, though not all of them. This table holds 200,000 or so clones, about 90% found once. The CDR3 sequence is 13 residues long. CDR1 and CDR2 (germline): LGHNT, FRNRAP. V shed 5 bases and J shed 8 bases, with 12 bases lying between them. This clone was found a few times. The origin of this receptor is a woman in her seventies with acute or convalescent COVID-19. The chain carries TRBV12-5 and TRBJ1-4; D perhaps matches TRBD1 (5 bases). Sequencing was done on a sample of peripheral blood. The CDR3 spells CASGLLQGEKLFF. The CDR3 nucleotides read TGTGCTAGTGGTCTGCTCCAGGGAGAAAAACTGTTTTTT.